A single sample gave rise to the 2 T cell receptor beta chains below, sequenced in a study of T-cell reconstitution after alpha-beta-depleted transplantation in children. Unique molecular identifiers were incorporated into the prepared TCRbeta library. Each CDR3 protein gets one entry after TCRdb re-called the PCR reads with MiXCR. The sample has about 500,000 distinct CDR3 sequences; 30% to 35% are singletons. The sequences come from PBMCs from the stem cell graft donor, collected from the stem cell graft. These receptors all come from a human donor who donated a stem cell graft to a child with aplastic anemia.

This clonotype showed up just a few times. The chain is built from TRBV4-3 and TRBJ1-2; 9 nucleotides agree with TRBD1. This CDR3 region has 15 residues. J gave up 10 bases and V 5 bases, and 14 bases lay outside the gene matches. Germline V gives CDR1 LGHNA, CDR2 YSLEER. This CDR3 reads CASSTRPGQGSVYTF. CDR3 nucleotide sequence: TGCGCCAGCAGCACCCGACCGGGACAGGGTAGCGTCTACACCTTC.

The chain's CDR3 is CATSRDRGDTQYF. Written as DNA, the CDR3 is TGTGCCACCAGCAGAGATCGCGGGGATACGCAGTATTTT. The V and J genes are TRBV15 and TRBJ2-3; D might be TRBD2 (5 bases). The CDR3 sequence is 13 residues long. Germline V CDR1 and CDR2: LNHNV, YYDKDF (reference sequence). With 0 bases removed from V and 6 bases from J, the gap between germline ends came to 7 bases. The whole variable domain, filled in from reference TRBV15 and TRBJ2-3, reads DAMVIQNPRYQVTQFGKPVTLSCSQTLNHNVMYWYQQKSSQAPKLLFHYYDKDFNNEADTPDNFQSRRPNTSFCFLDIRSPGLGDTAMYLCATSRDRGDTQYFGPGTRLTVL.